The 32 T cell receptor beta chains below come from one sample, sequenced in a study of blood T cells in healthy people across ages. A sample-barcoded 5' primer and a J-beta primer mix were used in a second PCR of about 7 to 12 cycles. TCRdb used MiXCR to reprocess the 5' RACE reads, holding one entry per CDR3 protein. The sample yields about 1.5 million distinct CDR3 sequences, around two fifths seen once. The sequenced material came from blood. The receptors here all came from a woman between 18 and 29 years old in good health.

The CDR3, as DNA: TGTGCCATCAGTGAGCGAATGGACAGCCTCTACGAGCAGTACTTC. This codes for CAISERMDSLYEQYF. The chain carries TRBV10-3 and TRBJ2-5; D perhaps matches TRBD1 (6 bases). Gene TRBJ2-7 matches the end of the DNA better, so the J call may be wrong. In germline, CDR1 is ENHRY, CDR2 SYGVKD. The CDR3 is 15 amino acids.

The chain is built from TRBV9 and TRBJ2-5; D may be TRBD1 (6 bases). V was shortened by 4 bases and J by 5 bases, with 18 bases between the two germline ends. CDR1 and CDR2 from the germline V gene are SGDLS and YYNGEE. This CDR3 is built from 15 residues. This CDR3 reads CASSTTPTGQETQYF. The CDR3 DNA sequence: TGTGCCAGCAGCACCACACCCACAGGGCAGGAGACCCAGTACTTC.

This clonotype occurred a few times. The rearrangement uses TRBV7-9 and TRBJ1-1, with unresolved D. The V end lost 6 bases, the J end lost 2 bases, and 10 bases lay between the germline ends. Germline V gene lookup returns CDR1 SEHNR and CDR2 FQNEAQ (reference sequence). This CDR3 spans 13 amino acids. In DNA, the CDR3 is TGTGCCAGCAGTGAACTTACTAACACTGAAGCTTTCTTT. This encodes CASSELTNTEAFF.

This clonotype was counted a few times. The V call is TRBV10-2, the J call TRBJ1-5; 10 bases align to TRBD1. The CDR3 length is 16 residues. Germline CDR1 and CDR2: WSHSY and SAAADI. J was trimmed by 6 bases and V by 2 bases; bases with no gene match: 7. CDR3 region: CASSEPGTGVSQPQHF. The CDR3 DNA is TGCGCCAGCAGTGAGCCTGGGACAGGGGTGAGTCAGCCCCAGCATTTT.

This clonotype turned up a few times. V usage is TRBV3-1 and J usage is TRBJ2-4; weak D call: TRBD2 (5 bases). The CDR3 has 15 amino acids. The V and J ends lost 5 bases and 0 bases respectively, with 11 bases between them. The germline V gene has CDR1 LGHDT and CDR2 YNNKEL (reference sequence). CDR3 DNA: TGTGCCAGCAGCAGGACTGGACTAGCCAAAAACATTCAGTACTTC. Translated, it gives CASSRTGLAKNIQYF.

V gene TRBV20-1 combines with J gene TRBJ2-7, with TRBD1 matching over 8 bases. V lost 7 bases and J lost 6; bases outside the gene matches: 5. Germline lookup yields CDR1 DFQATT and CDR2 SNEGSKA (reference sequence). This CDR3 is 11 amino acids long. CDR3 bases: TGCAGTGGACAGGGGACGAGCGAGCAGTACTTC. Its protein is CSGQGTSEQYF.

The chain recombines TRBV29-1 with TRBJ2-1; 10 nucleotides line up with TRBD2. Per germline, CDR1 SQVTM and CDR2 ANQGSEA. The CDR3 has 14 residues. Unmatched junction bases numbered 3, after V lost 5 bases and J lost 2 bases. The CDR3 region has the DNA TGCAGCGTTTTTCTAGCGGGGGCCTACAATGAGCAGTTCTTC. Its protein is CSVFLAGAYNEQFF.

The chain is built from TRBV29-1 and TRBJ1-1; D not certain. V shed 6 bases and J shed 0 bases, with 11 bases lying between them. The CDR3 sequence is 13 residues long. Germline assignment: CDR1 SQVTM and CDR2 ANQGSEA. The CDR3 sequence: CSVLTPMNTEAFF. In nucleotides, the CDR3 is TGCAGCGTGCTTACGCCTATGAACACTGAAGCTTTCTTT.

The chain recombines TRBV20-1 with TRBJ1-4; no firm D call. The V gene lost 5 bases and the J gene lost 11 bases, with 18 bases spanning the gap. CDR3 length: 13 residues. The V gene's germline CDR1 is DFQATT and CDR2 SNEGSKA (reference sequence). The CDR3 DNA sequence: TGCAGTGCTGGTCACCAAGGTGCTGCGAAACTGTTTTTT. Its translation: CSAGHQGAAKLFF.

A few counts support this clonotype. The V call is TRBV20-1, the J call TRBJ1-2; 7 nucleotides match TRBD1. Germline trimming cut 4 bases from V and 6 bases from J; bases unmatched to any gene: 14. CDR3 length: 15 residues. The germline gives CDR1 DFQATT, CDR2 SNEGSKA (reference sequence). CDR3 amino acids: CSAKALTGAEDGYTF. CDR3 nucleotide sequence: TGCAGTGCTAAGGCCCTTACAGGGGCAGAGGATGGCTACACCTTC.

The chain carries TRBV2 and TRBJ2-3, with 8 positions matching TRBD2. The CDR3 has 15 residues. V shed 6 bases, J shed 3 bases, and the junction held 8 bases outside the gene matches. CDR1 is SNHLY, CDR2 FYNNEI, per germline. The CDR3 sequence: CASSLGSGETDTQYF. CDR3 DNA: TGTGCCAGCAGCCTCGGTAGCGGGGAGACAGATACGCAGTATTTT.

The chain has TRBV9 and TRBJ2-7; no clear D gene. Looked up from germline, CDR1 is SGDLS and CDR2 is YYNGEE. The V end was cut by 7 bases, the J end by 1 base, with 12 bases between. This CDR3 is built from 13 residues. The CDR3 loop is CASSATDSYEQYF. CDR3 sequence (DNA): TGTGCCAGCTCCGCGACGGATTCCTACGAGCAGTACTTC. Together with reference TRBV9 and TRBJ2-7, the CDR3 gives the full variable domain: DSGVTQTPKHLITATGQRVTLRCSPRSGDLSVYWYQQSLDQGLQFLIQYYNGEERAKGNILERFSAQQFPDLHSELNLSSLELGDSALYFCASSATDSYEQYFGPGTRLTVT.

CDR3 protein: CASGDRGGEQYF. CDR3 bases: TGTGCCAGCGGAGACAGGGGGGGCGAGCAGTACTTC. The chain combines TRBV27 with TRBJ2-7; 9 bases map to TRBD1. The ends lost 8 bases at V and 6 bases at J; junction bases unmatched: 5. Per the germline V gene, CDR1 is MNHEY and CDR2 is SMNVEV (reference sequence). CDR3 length: 12 amino acids.

This clonotype has just a few counts. The chain carries TRBV6-5 and TRBJ1-2; TRBD1 agrees at 7 bases. This CDR3 has 14 residues. Germline assignment: CDR1 MNHEY and CDR2 SVGAGI. V lost 6 bases to trimming and J lost 4 bases; unmatched junction nucleotides: 8. CDR3 loop: CASSETGRIYGYTF. DNA of the CDR3: TGTGCCAGCAGCGAGACAGGGCGGATCTATGGCTACACCTTC.

The sample holds one count of this clonotype. The chain uses TRBV2 and TRBJ2-7, with TRBD1 identical over 9 bases. CDR1 SNHLY and CDR2 FYNNEI come from the germline V gene. J gave up 4 bases and V 6 bases, and 7 bases lay outside the gene matches. The CDR3 is 14 residues long. CDR3 loop: CASRTGTGKYEQYF. In DNA, the CDR3 is TGTGCCAGCAGGACCGGGACAGGGAAGTACGAGCAGTACTTC.

Many counts were recorded for this clonotype. CDR3 in amino acids: CASSSRTGQYF. Written as DNA, the CDR3 is TGTGCCAGCAGTTCCCGGACGGGGCAGTACTTC. This chain links TRBV12-3 or TRBV12-4 with TRBJ2-7; D is unclear. This CDR3 has 11 residues. The germline V and J ends were trimmed by 4 bases and 9 bases, with 10 bases remaining between them.

The genes are TRBV30 and TRBJ2-3; TRBD2 matches at 12 bases. CDR1 is GTSNPN, CDR2 SVGIG, per germline (reference sequence). The CDR3 has 15 amino acids. V gave up 8 bases and J gave up 3 bases; unmatched junction bases: 9. Written as DNA, the CDR3 is TGTGCCGGACCAGCTAGCGGGGGGGCAACAGATACGCAGTATTTT. It codes for CAGPASGGATDTQYF.

There are a few counts of this clonotype. The chain carries TRBV11-2 and TRBJ2-1; 10 positions match TRBD2. The CDR3 runs to 17 residues. Germline lookup yields CDR1 SGHAT and CDR2 FQNNGV. The V segment lost 2 bases and the J segment 5 bases; nucleotides outside the gene matches: 9. CDR3 sequence (DNA): TGTGCCAGCAGCTTACGCCAAGCGGGAGGGTGGGACAATGAGCAGTTCTTC. This gives the protein CASSLRQAGGWDNEQFF.

The chain recombines TRBV6-1 with TRBJ2-7; no definite D call. The V and J ends lost 6 bases and 0 bases respectively, with 18 bases between them. Germline assignment: CDR1 MNHNS and CDR2 SASEGT. The CDR3 consists of 16 residues. The CDR3 sequence is CASSPSGRAVSYEQYF. In nucleotides, the CDR3 is TGTGCCAGCAGCCCCTCCGGTCGGGCCGTCTCCTACGAGCAGTACTTC.

This clonotype was found once. V is TRBV27 and J is TRBJ1-5, with D possibly TRBD1 on 6 matching bases. Trimming cost V 6 bases and J 6 bases, with 15 bases left between them. CDR1 MNHEY and CDR2 SMNVEV come from the germline V gene (reference sequence). The CDR3 has 14 amino acids. The CDR3 nucleotides are TGTGCCAGCAGCAGGGACACCTACTCTCAGCCCCAGCATTTT. This translates into CASSRDTYSQPQHF.

This chain links TRBV12-3 or TRBV12-4 with TRBJ1-1; D is unclear. The V end was cut by 0 bases, the J end by 4 bases, with 12 bases between. The CDR3 loop spans 15 amino acids. The CDR3 nucleotides read TGTGCCAGCAGTTTAGCGTTCTCCAGCCCCACTGAAGCTTTCTTT. As protein: CASSLAFSSPTEAFF.

The chain employs TRBV5-1 and TRBJ2-3; D gene uncertain. The V gene's germline CDR1 is SGHRS and CDR2 YFSETQ. The CDR3 sequence is 14 residues long. Trimming took 3 bases from V and 3 from J, leaving 11 bases between them. The CDR3 DNA follows: TGCGCCAGCAGCTGGGGTGATCGGACAGATACGCAGTATTTT. This codes for CASSWGDRTDTQYF.

This clonotype occurred a few times. The J gene is TRBJ2-1, the V gene TRBV5-1; 7 bases are shared with TRBD1. CDR3 length: 15 residues. CDR1 and CDR2 (germline): SGHRS, YFSETQ. The V gene end was trimmed by 4 bases and the J gene end by 5 bases; junction bases not matched to a gene: 9. The CDR3 sequence: CASSPGRGQNNEQFF. The CDR3 DNA follows: TGCGCCAGCAGCCCCGGTAGGGGGCAGAACAATGAGCAGTTCTTC.

The V call is TRBV28, the J call TRBJ1-1, with 8 bases that match TRBD1. CDR3 length equals 16 residues. V dropped 6 bases and J dropped 1; count of bases not matched to a gene: 10. From germline, CDR1 is MDHEN and CDR2 SYDVKM. CDR3 sequence (DNA): TGTGCCAGCAGGGACAGGGTCAAGCTCAAGAACACTGAAGCTTTCTTT. Encoded protein: CASRDRVKLKNTEAFF.

The chain couples TRBV20-1 to TRBJ2-1, with D perhaps being TRBD1 or TRBD2 (6 bases each). V lost 6 bases to trimming and J lost 8 bases, with 17 bases between them. The CDR3 contains 13 residues. Looked up from germline, CDR1 is DFQATT and CDR2 is SNEGSKA (reference sequence). Here the CDR3 reads CSATGALGDEQFF. Written as DNA, the CDR3 is TGCAGTGCCACGGGGGCCCTCGGGGATGAGCAGTTCTTC.

The chain uses TRBV2 and TRBJ2-2; D is unresolved. V was pared by 8 bases and J by 5 bases, with 12 bases between. Germline CDR1 and CDR2: SNHLY and FYNNEI. The CDR3 length is 13 residues. CDR3 residues: CASRTSATGELFF. The CDR3 nucleotides read TGTGCCAGCCGCACATCTGCAACCGGGGAGCTGTTTTTT. Supplemented by reference TRBV2 and TRBJ2-2, the full variable domain reads EPEVTQTPSHQVTQMGQEVILRCVPISNHLYFYWYRQILGQKVEFLVSFYNNEISEKSEIFDDQFSVERPDGSNFTLKIRSTKLEDSAMYFCASRTSATGELFFGEGSRLTVL.

The V call is TRBV12-3 or TRBV12-4, the J call TRBJ2-7; 8 bases map to TRBD2. V trimming: 7 bases; J trimming: 1 base; junction bases outside the gene matches: 6. This CDR3 comprises 14 residues. Here the CDR3 DNA reads TGTGCCAGCACGGTGACTAGCGCTTCCTACGAGCAGTACTTC. This sequence encodes CASTVTSASYEQYF.

The table lists this clonotype with a few counts. The chain couples TRBV20-1 to TRBJ1-4; D is unclear. The CDR3 is 13 amino acids. CDR1 is DFQATT and CDR2 is SNEGSKA in the germline V gene (reference sequence). The V end lost 6 bases, the J end lost 3 bases, and 11 bases lay between the germline ends. The CDR3 DNA sequence: TGCAGTGCAGACCAGCCTTCTAATGAAAAACTGTTTTTT. Translated, it gives CSADQPSNEKLFF.

This chain joins TRBV21-1 and TRBJ2-4; the D segment call TRBD2 is taken from the table without a DNA check. TRBV21-1 is termed a pseudogene. CDR3 length equals 20 residues. CDR3 bases: TGTGCCAGCAGCAAAGGGGGGACCTCTCCGGGTAAACTAGCCAAAAACATTCAGTACTTC. It specifies CASSKGGTSPGKLAKNIQYF.

The V and J genes are TRBV29-1 and TRBJ2-1, with 12 bases fitting TRBD2. V was clipped by 7 bases and J by 8 bases; unmatched bases: 15. The CDR3 sequence is 16 residues long. Per germline, CDR1 SQVTM and CDR2 ANQGSEA. CDR3 sequence: CSARLAGEKRADEQFF. For the CDR3, the DNA is TGCAGCGCCCGACTAGCGGGAGAAAAACGGGCGGATGAGCAGTTCTTC.

The V call is TRBV5-1, the J call TRBJ1-1; D might be TRBD1 (6 bases). This CDR3 contains 14 residues. Germline V gene sequence: CDR1 SGHRS, CDR2 YFSETQ. V was shortened by 5 bases and J by 4 bases, with 15 bases between the two germline ends. CDR3 residues: CASRLGEGGTEAFF. In DNA, the CDR3 is TGCGCCAGCAGGTTAGGGGAAGGGGGCACTGAAGCTTTCTTT.

This clonotype was counted ten times or more. The V and J genes are TRBV25-1 and TRBJ2-7, with D tentatively TRBD1 (6 bases). This CDR3 contains 14 residues. Germline loops: CDR1 MGHDK, CDR2 SYGVNS. Trimming took off 6 bases at V and 2 bases at J, with 14 bases between the two ends. This chain's CDR3 is CASREVQGAYEQYF. The CDR3 DNA reads as TGTGCCAGCAGAGAGGTACAGGGAGCCTACGAGCAGTACTTC.